One and the same sample provided the 30 T cell receptor beta chains below, sequenced in a study of blood T cell repertoires in COVID-19. TCRdb keeps only in-frame clones here, not all; method: immunoSEQ multiplex PCR. Of 55,000 to 65,000 clones in the sample, roughly 88% were seen once. The sequencing input was peripheral blood. Receptor source: a man in his 60s with acute or convalescent COVID-19.

This rearrangement joins TRBV19 to TRBJ2-1; 16 bases are a match to TRBD2. This CDR3 region has 18 residues. The V gene end was trimmed by 5 bases and the J gene end by 6 bases; junction bases not matched to a gene: 10. Germline-derived CDR1 and CDR2 are LNHDA and SQIVND (reference sequence). The CDR3 reads CASSLGTSGRVLRNEQFF. The CDR3 nucleotides are TGTGCCAGTAGTCTCGGGACTAGCGGGAGGGTGCTTCGCAATGAGCAGTTCTTC.

V is TRBV11-2 and J is TRBJ2-7; perhaps TRBD2 as D (6 bases). This CDR3 comprises 15 residues. Germline V gene sequence: CDR1 SGHAT, CDR2 FQNNGV. V shed 5 bases and J shed 4 bases, with 18 bases lying between them. CDR3 nucleotides: TGTGCCAGCAGCCCCCGCGGAGGGAGCTTTTACGAGCAGTACTTC. Translating it yields CASSPRGGSFYEQYF.

The V gene is TRBV30, the J gene TRBJ2-7; maybe TRBD2 (7 bases). This CDR3 is 15 amino acids long. V lost 3 bases, J lost 7 bases, and 22 bases lay in between. Germline V gene data show CDR1 as GTSNPN and CDR2 as SVGIG (reference sequence). This chain's CDR3 is CAWSVRGLSQGEQYF. The CDR3, as DNA: TGTGCCTGGAGCGTCCGGGGACTAAGTCAGGGGGAGCAGTACTTC.

The chain uses TRBV19 and TRBJ1-1, with D perhaps TRBD1 (6 bases). Germline CDR1 is LNHDA and CDR2 is SQIVND (reference sequence). The CDR3 totals 13 residues. The V end lost 3 bases, the J end lost 10 bases, and 15 bases lay between the germline ends. CDR3 loop: CASSMRGQTPAFF. CDR3 sequence (DNA): TGTGCCAGTAGTATGAGAGGACAGACCCCAGCTTTCTTT.

In its sample, this clone was seen once. The chain couples TRBV30 to TRBJ1-1, with 7 positions matching TRBD1. The V gene end was trimmed by 0 bases and the J gene end by 8 bases; junction bases not matched to a gene: 3. From germline, CDR1 is GTSNPN and CDR2 SVGIG (reference sequence). This CDR3 has 12 amino acids. The CDR3 nucleotides are TGTGCCTGGAGTGTGAACAGGGGAGAAGCTTTCTTT. Amino acids: CAWSVNRGEAFF.

The chain is built from TRBV28 and TRBJ2-5; D might be TRBD2 (6 bases). This CDR3 region has 13 residues. Germline V gene lookup returns CDR1 MDHEN and CDR2 SYDVKM. V lost 6 bases, J lost 3 bases, and 11 bases lay in between. The CDR3, as DNA: TGTGCCAGCAGACAAGGAGGGGAAGAGACCCAGTACTTC. This translates into CASRQGGEETQYF.

The genes are TRBV10-1 and TRBJ2-7; D is undetermined. V was clipped by 1 base and J by 2 bases, with 12 bases between them. This CDR3 comprises 15 residues. Germline values: CDR1 WNHNN, CDR2 SYGVQD (reference sequence). CDR3: CASSEFGSPAYEQYF. CDR3 bases: TGCGCCAGCAGTGAGTTCGGGTCACCGGCCTACGAGCAGTACTTC.

V gene TRBV7-3 combines with J gene TRBJ2-7, with 7 bases lining up with TRBD2. Trimming cost V 1 base and J 5 bases; bases outside gene matches: 11. This CDR3 is built from 16 residues. Germline CDR1 reads SGHTA; CDR2 reads FQGTGA. CDR3 DNA: TGTGCCAGCAGCTTAATCCCCGGCGGGAGATCTGACGAGCAGTACTTC. It codes for CASSLIPGGRSDEQYF.

In the case of this clone: One junction end disagrees with the germline gene, perhaps due to a read error. The rearrangement links TRBV6-2 or TRBV6-3 to TRBJ1-2; TRBD1 matches 8 bases. The CDR3 extends over 12 amino acids. Germline V gene lookup returns CDR1 MNHEY and CDR2 SVGEGT. CDR3 in amino acids: CASSRQGYDYTF. Here the CDR3 DNA reads TGTGCCAGCAGTAGACAGGGGTATGACTACACCTTC.

V gene TRBV6-5 combines with J gene TRBJ2-7; D possibly corresponds to TRBD2 (5 bases). CDR1 and CDR2 from the germline V gene are MNHEY and SVGAGI. V was trimmed by 6 bases and J by 0 bases, leaving 9 bases between them. The CDR3 totals 13 residues. CDR3 protein: CASSSGFSYEQYF. As DNA, the CDR3 is TGTGCCAGCAGCTCGGGATTCTCCTACGAGCAGTACTTC.

The V and J genes are TRBV7-3 and TRBJ2-7, with D tentatively TRBD2 (6 bases). CDR1 and CDR2 from the germline V gene are SGHTA and FQGTGA. V was shortened by 0 bases and J by 6 bases, with 12 bases between the two germline ends. CDR3 length equals 14 residues. The CDR3 is CASSLTSFGSEQYF. The CDR3 DNA is TGTGCCAGCAGCTTAACGTCCTTCGGGAGCGAGCAGTACTTC.

Turning to this clone: The identical CDR3 is also encoded by other nucleotide sequences in the sample. This chain links TRBV9 with TRBJ2-1, with D possibly TRBD2 on 6 matching bases. This CDR3 comprises 13 residues. The V and J ends lost 3 bases and 4 bases respectively, with 8 bases between them. The germline gives CDR1 SGDLS, CDR2 YYNGEE. In DNA, the CDR3 is TGTGCCAGCAGCGCGGGACTTTACAATGAGCAGTTCTTC. Its translation is CASSAGLYNEQFF.

V gene TRBV11-2 combines with J gene TRBJ2-1; 7 bases are shared with TRBD1. The CDR3 runs 14 residues. The germline V gene has CDR1 SGHAT and CDR2 FQNNGV. V dropped 5 bases and J dropped 6; count of bases not matched to a gene: 7. The CDR3 sequence is CASSGRQGRNEQFF. The CDR3 nucleotides are TGTGCCAGCAGCGGTAGACAGGGTCGCAATGAGCAGTTCTTC.

This chain joins TRBV30 and TRBJ1-1; no definite D call. Trimming cost V 3 bases and J 8 bases, with 10 bases left between them. Germline V CDR1 and CDR2: GTSNPN, SVGIG (reference sequence). The CDR3 length is 11 residues. CDR3 DNA sequence: TGTGCCTGGAGCGCTCCTACCGAAGCTTTCTTT. It codes for CAWSAPTEAFF.

This chain uses TRBV6-5 with TRBJ2-3; a possible D gene is TRBD2 (5 bases). CDR1 is MNHEY and CDR2 is SVGAGI in the germline V gene. The CDR3 has 14 residues. Trimming removed 5 bases at V and 6 bases at J, with 15 bases between. CDR3 loop: CASSSWTSMDTQYF. The DNA of the CDR3 is TGTGCCAGCAGTAGCTGGACTTCTATGGATACGCAGTATTTT.

In this sample, this clone turned up once. This chain links TRBV4-1 with TRBJ1-6, with D possibly being TRBD1 (6 bases). This CDR3 spans 19 amino acids. CDR1 is MGHRA and CDR2 is YSYEKL in the germline V gene. The V end lost 6 bases, the J end lost 4 bases, and 25 bases lay between the germline ends. The CDR3 is CASRPDGRGFLGYNSPLHF. CDR3 nucleotide sequence: TGCGCCAGCAGACCCGATGGCAGGGGATTTTTGGGTTATAATTCACCCCTCCACTTT.

The J gene is TRBJ2-3, the V gene TRBV7-9, with a possible D match to TRBD1 (6 bases). The germline CDR1 and CDR2 sequences are SEHNR and FQNEAQ (reference sequence). CDR3 length: 15 residues. V lost 2 bases and J lost 2, with 11 bases in between. CDR3: CASSLRTGNTDTQYF. The CDR3, as DNA: TGTGCCAGCAGCTTAAGAACAGGGAACACAGATACGCAGTATTTT.

The chain employs TRBV20-1 and TRBJ2-7; D not certain. This CDR3 contains 11 residues. The V gene lost 0 bases and the J gene lost 7 bases, with 7 bases spanning the gap. Per the germline V gene, CDR1 is DFQATT and CDR2 is SNEGSKA (reference sequence). The CDR3 DNA is TGCAGTGCTAGAGATTTACAGGAGCAGTACTTC. Residues: CSARDLQEQYF.

The V gene is TRBV28, the J gene TRBJ1-6; a weak D match, TRBD1 (5 bases). This CDR3 region has 13 residues. Germline loops: CDR1 MDHEN, CDR2 SYDVKM. V lost 6 bases, J lost 5 bases, and 8 bases lay in between. The CDR3 loop reads CASREQDNSPLHF. DNA for the CDR3: TGTGCCAGCAGGGAACAGGATAATTCACCCCTCCACTTT.

The chain links TRBV5-1 to TRBJ1-2; 12 nucleotides line up with TRBD1. Germline CDR1 is SGHRS and CDR2 is YFSETQ. The trim removed 4 bases at V and 7 bases at J, leaving 8 bases unmatched. There are 15 residues in the CDR3. The CDR3 here is CASSQPGQGAGGYTF. CDR3 bases: TGCGCCAGCAGCCAACCGGGACAGGGGGCGGGTGGCTACACCTTC.

The gene calls are TRBV5-1 and TRBJ1-5; the D is unclear. With 0 bases removed from V and 4 bases from J, the gap between germline ends came to 8 bases. There are 14 residues in the CDR3. Germline CDR1 SGHRS, CDR2 YFSETQ. In DNA, the CDR3 is TGCGCCAGCAGCTTGGTTGGCGGGAATCAGCCCCAGCATTTT. This gives the protein CASSLVGGNQPQHF.

This chain uses TRBV4-2 with TRBJ2-2; D perhaps matches TRBD2 (6 bases). CDR3 length equals 17 residues. V lost 0 bases and J 0 bases, leaving 11 bases between the germline ends. Germline V lookup: CDR1 LGHNA, CDR2 YNFKEQ. The DNA of the CDR3 is TGTGCCAGCAGCCAAGATCGGGGGACCACGAACACCGGGGAGCTGTTTTTT. It translates to CASSQDRGTTNTGELFF.

The rearrangement links TRBV11-2 to TRBJ2-5; 11 nucleotides agree with TRBD2. Trimming cost V 3 bases and J 1 base; bases outside gene matches: 7. CDR3 length equals 17 residues. From germline, CDR1 is SGHAT and CDR2 FQNNGV. The CDR3 sequence is CASSLPGTSGPQETQYF. In DNA form, the CDR3 reads TGTGCCAGCAGCTTGCCCGGGACTAGCGGACCCCAAGAGACCCAGTACTTC.

There are a few counts of this clone. The chain links TRBV9 to TRBJ2-7; 7 bases match TRBD2. Germline V gives CDR1 SGDLS, CDR2 YYNGEE. Trimming at V came to 0 bases and at J to 7 bases, leaving 4 bases not matched to a gene. The CDR3 consists of 13 residues. CDR3 DNA: TGTGCCAGCAGCGTAGCGGGGGGTCGAGAGCAGTACTTC. Translated, it gives CASSVAGGREQYF.

The chain combines TRBV30 with TRBJ1-3; D call uncertain. This CDR3 spans 13 amino acids. The germline V and J ends were trimmed by 0 bases and 0 bases, with 3 bases remaining between them. Germline CDR1 is GTSNPN and CDR2 is SVGIG (reference sequence). The CDR3, as DNA: TGTGCCTGGAGTGTTAGCTCTGGAAACACCATATATTTT. It yields the protein CAWSVSSGNTIYF.

The table lists this clone with a few counts. The chain combines TRBV7-9 with TRBJ2-3, with 9 bases aligning to TRBD2. The CDR3 is 14 residues long. The ends lost 5 bases at V and 9 bases at J; junction bases unmatched: 9. From germline, CDR1 is SEHNR and CDR2 FQNEAQ (reference sequence). The CDR3 region is CASSAGLAVETQYF. The CDR3, as DNA: TGTGCCAGCAGCGCGGGACTAGCAGTAGAAACGCAGTATTTT.

V is TRBV24-1 and J is TRBJ2-5; 7 bases agree with TRBD1. Germline V gives CDR1 KGHDR, CDR2 SFDVKD. This CDR3 region has 15 residues. J was trimmed by 1 base and V by 3 bases; bases with no gene match: 4. CDR3 in DNA: TGTGCCACCAGTGATGCGACAGGGCCCCAAGAGACCCAGTACTTC. It encodes CATSDATGPQETQYF.

V is TRBV19 and J is TRBJ2-7, with 12 bases aligning to TRBD1. Germline V gene sequence: CDR1 LNHDA, CDR2 SQIVND (reference sequence). This CDR3 region has 13 residues. J gave up 7 bases and V 6 bases, and 4 bases lay outside the gene matches. The CDR3 coding sequence is TGTGCCAGTAGGGGACAGGGGGCTGAGGAGCAGTACTTC. Protein sequence: CASRGQGAEEQYF.

The chain carries TRBV5-1 and TRBJ2-7; a possible D gene is TRBD1 (6 bases). Germline CDR1 is SGHRS and CDR2 is YFSETQ. Trimming took 3 bases from V and 1 from J, leaving 11 bases between them. The CDR3 runs to 14 residues. CDR3 sequence (DNA): TGCGCCAGCAGCTCCCAGGGGACGTCCTACGAGCAGTACTTC. Its translation: CASSSQGTSYEQYF.

CDR3 coding DNA: TGCGCCAGCAGCTCCGGGACAGGTGATAATAGCAATCAGCCCCAGCATTTT. Translation: CASSSGTGDNSNQPQHF. This chain uses TRBV10-1 with TRBJ1-5, with 8 bases matching TRBD1. The CDR3 totals 17 residues. The V gene end was trimmed by 6 bases and the J gene end by 0 bases; junction bases not matched to a gene: 10. Germline V gene data show CDR1 as WNHNN and CDR2 as SYGVQD (reference sequence).